The T cell receptor beta chain under discussion was sequenced for a study of cytomegalovirus exposure and HLA in healthy donors. The germline V and J ends were trimmed by 5 bases and 0 bases, with 14 bases remaining between them. The germline V gene encodes CDR1 SEHNR and CDR2 FQNEAQ (reference sequence). The CDR3 length is 15 residues. PCR used 60 Vbeta primers and 13 Jbeta primers. The data were produced by immunoSEQ multiplex PCR, yet TCRdb's version contains in-frame clones alone and is incomplete. The profile shows some 200,000 clones, around 89% of them singletons. The chain employs TRBV7-9 and TRBJ2-7, with D possibly being TRBD1 (5 bases). This TCR was recovered from a woman between 18 and 29 years old in good health and CMV-seronegative. The sample consisted of PBMCs. CDR3 nucleotide sequence: TGTGCCAGCAGCCTCATACAGGCCGTCTCCTACGAGCAGTACTTC. Translated: CASSLIQAVSYEQYF. Variable domain in full (rest from reference TRBV7-9 and TRBJ2-7): DTGVSQNPRHKITKRGQNVTFRCDPISEHNRLYWYRQTLGQGPEFLTYFQNEAQLEKSRLLSDRFSAERPKGSFSTLEIQRTEQGDSAMYLCASSLIQAVSYEQYFGPGTRLTVT.